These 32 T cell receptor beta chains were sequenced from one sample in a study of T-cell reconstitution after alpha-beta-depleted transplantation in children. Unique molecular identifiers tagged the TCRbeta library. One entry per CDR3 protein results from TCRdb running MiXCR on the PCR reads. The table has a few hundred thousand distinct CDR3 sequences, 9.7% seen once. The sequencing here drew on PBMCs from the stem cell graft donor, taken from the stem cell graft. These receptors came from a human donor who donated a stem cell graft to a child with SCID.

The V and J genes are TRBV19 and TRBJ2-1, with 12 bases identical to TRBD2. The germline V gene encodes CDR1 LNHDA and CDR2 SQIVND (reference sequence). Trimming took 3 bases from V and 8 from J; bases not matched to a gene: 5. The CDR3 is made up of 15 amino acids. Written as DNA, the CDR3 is TGTGCCAGTAGTATGGCTAGCGGGGGGGCCCATGAGCAGTTCTTC. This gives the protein CASSMASGGAHEQFF. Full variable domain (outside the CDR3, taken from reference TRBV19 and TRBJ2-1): DGGITQSPKYLFRKEGQNVTLSCEQNLNHDAMYWYRQDPGQGLRLIYYSQIVNDFQKGDIAEGYSVSREKKESFPLTVTSAQKNPTAFYLCASSMASGGAHEQFFGPGTRLTVL.

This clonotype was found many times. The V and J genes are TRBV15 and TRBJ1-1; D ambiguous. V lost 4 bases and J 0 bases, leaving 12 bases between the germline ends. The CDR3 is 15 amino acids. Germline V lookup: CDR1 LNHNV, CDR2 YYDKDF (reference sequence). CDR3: CATSKGRSLNTEAFF. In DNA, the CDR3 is TGTGCCACCAGCAAAGGACGGAGTTTGAACACTGAAGCTTTCTTT.

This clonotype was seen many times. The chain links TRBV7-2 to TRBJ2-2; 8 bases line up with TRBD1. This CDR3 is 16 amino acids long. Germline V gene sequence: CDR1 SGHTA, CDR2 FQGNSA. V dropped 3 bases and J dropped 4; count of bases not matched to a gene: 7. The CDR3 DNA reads TGTGCCAGCAGCTTCCTCAGGGGGCTTCCCACCGGGGAGCTGTTTTTT. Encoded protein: CASSFLRGLPTGELFF.

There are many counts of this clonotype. CDR3 protein: CASRMGGAGTEAFF. DNA of the CDR3: TGTGCCAGCAGGATGGGAGGGGCCGGCACTGAAGCTTTCTTT. The chain carries TRBV12-3 or TRBV12-4 and TRBJ1-1; D might be TRBD1 (5 bases). This CDR3 contains 14 residues. V was cut by 6 bases and J by 4 bases, with 15 bases left in between.

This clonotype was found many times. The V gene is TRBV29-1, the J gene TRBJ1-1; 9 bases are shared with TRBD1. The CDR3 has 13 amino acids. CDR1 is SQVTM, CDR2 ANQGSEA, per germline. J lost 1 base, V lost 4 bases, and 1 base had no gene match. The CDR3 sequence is CSVVDRGNTEAFF. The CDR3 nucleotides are TGCAGCGTTGTGGACAGGGGGAACACTGAAGCTTTCTTT.

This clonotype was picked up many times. The DNA for the CDR3 is TGTGCCAGCAGACTCCGGGACAGGGCGAACGAGCAGTACTTC. Amino acids: CASRLRDRANEQYF. V and J are TRBV6-1 and TRBJ2-7, with TRBD1 identical over 9 bases. The CDR3 spans 14 residues. The V segment lost 6 bases and the J segment 5 bases; nucleotides outside the gene matches: 8. CDR1 and CDR2 from the germline V gene are MNHNS and SASEGT.

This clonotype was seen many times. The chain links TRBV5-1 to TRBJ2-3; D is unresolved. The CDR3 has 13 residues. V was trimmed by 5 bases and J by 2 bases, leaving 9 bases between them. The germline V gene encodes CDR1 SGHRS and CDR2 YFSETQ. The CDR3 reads CASSRVPTDTQYF. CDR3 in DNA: TGCGCCAGCAGTCGGGTTCCCACAGATACGCAGTATTTT.

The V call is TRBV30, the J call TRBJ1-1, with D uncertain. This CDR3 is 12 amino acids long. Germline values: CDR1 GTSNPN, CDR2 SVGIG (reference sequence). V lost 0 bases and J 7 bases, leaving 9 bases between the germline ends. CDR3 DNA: TGTGCCTGGAGTGTCATAGGGAATGAAGCTTTCTTT. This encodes CAWSVIGNEAFF. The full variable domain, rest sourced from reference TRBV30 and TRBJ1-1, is SQTIHQWPATLVQPVGSPLSLECTVEGTSNPNLYWYRQAAGRGLQLLFYSVGIGQISSEVPQNLSASRPQDRQFILSSKKLLLSDSGFYLCAWSVIGNEAFFGQGTRLTVV.

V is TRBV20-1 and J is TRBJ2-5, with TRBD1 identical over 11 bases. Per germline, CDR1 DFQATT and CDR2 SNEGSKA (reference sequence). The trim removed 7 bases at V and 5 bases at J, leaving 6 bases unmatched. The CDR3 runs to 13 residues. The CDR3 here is CSGTGGARETQYF. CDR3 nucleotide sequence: TGCAGTGGGACAGGGGGCGCAAGGGAGACCCAGTACTTC.

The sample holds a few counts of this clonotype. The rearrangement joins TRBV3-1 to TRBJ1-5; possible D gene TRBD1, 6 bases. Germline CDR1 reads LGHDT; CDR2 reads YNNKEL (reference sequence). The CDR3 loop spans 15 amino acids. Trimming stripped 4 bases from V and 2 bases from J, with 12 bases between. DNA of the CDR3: TGTGCCAGCAGCCCCACCCCAGGGGGCAATCAGCCCCAGCATTTT. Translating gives CASSPTPGGNQPQHF.

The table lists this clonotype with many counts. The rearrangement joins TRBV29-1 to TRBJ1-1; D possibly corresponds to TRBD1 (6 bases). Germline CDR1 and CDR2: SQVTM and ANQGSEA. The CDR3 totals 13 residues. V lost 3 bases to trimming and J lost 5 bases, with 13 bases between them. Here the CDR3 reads CSVEGRGGTEAFF. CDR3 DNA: TGCAGCGTTGAGGGCAGGGGAGGGACTGAAGCTTTCTTT.

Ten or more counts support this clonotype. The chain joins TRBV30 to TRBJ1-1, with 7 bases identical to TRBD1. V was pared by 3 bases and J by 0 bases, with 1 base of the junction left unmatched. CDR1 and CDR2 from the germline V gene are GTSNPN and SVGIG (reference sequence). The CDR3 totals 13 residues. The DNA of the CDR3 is TGTGCCTGGAGACAGGGGATGAACACTGAAGCTTTCTTT. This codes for CAWRQGMNTEAFF. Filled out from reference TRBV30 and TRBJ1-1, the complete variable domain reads SQTIHQWPATLVQPVGSPLSLECTVEGTSNPNLYWYRQAAGRGLQLLFYSVGIGQISSEVPQNLSASRPQDRQFILSSKKLLLSDSGFYLCAWRQGMNTEAFFGQGTRLTVV.

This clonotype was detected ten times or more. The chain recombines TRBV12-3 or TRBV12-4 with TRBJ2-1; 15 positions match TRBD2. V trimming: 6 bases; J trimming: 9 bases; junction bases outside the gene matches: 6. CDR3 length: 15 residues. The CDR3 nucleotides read TGTGCCAGCAGCAGGACTAGCGGGGGGGCCGGTGAGCAGTTCTTC. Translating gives CASSRTSGGAGEQFF.

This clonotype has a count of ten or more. The CDR3 DNA sequence: TGTGCCAGCAGCTTTTCAGGGGCTGGCTACACCTTC. Its protein is CASSFSGAGYTF. The V and J genes are TRBV7-2 and TRBJ1-2; possible D gene TRBD1, 6 bases. Looked up from germline, CDR1 is SGHTA and CDR2 is FQGNSA. The CDR3 is made up of 12 amino acids. Trimming stripped 3 bases from V and 7 bases from J, with 9 bases between. Complete variable domain (other parts from reference TRBV7-2 and TRBJ1-2): GAGVSQSPSNKVTEKGKDVELRCDPISGHTALYWYRQSLGQGLEFLIYFQGNSAPDKSGLPSDRFSAERTGGSVSTLTIQRTQQEDSAVYLCASSFSGAGYTFGSGTRLTVV.

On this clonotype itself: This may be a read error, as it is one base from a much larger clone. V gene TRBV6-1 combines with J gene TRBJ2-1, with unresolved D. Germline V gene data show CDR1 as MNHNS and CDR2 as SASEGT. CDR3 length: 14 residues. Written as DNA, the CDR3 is TGTGTCAGCAGTGAAGAAGTAGGGTACGGTGAGCAGTTCTTC. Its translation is CVSSEEVGYGEQFF.

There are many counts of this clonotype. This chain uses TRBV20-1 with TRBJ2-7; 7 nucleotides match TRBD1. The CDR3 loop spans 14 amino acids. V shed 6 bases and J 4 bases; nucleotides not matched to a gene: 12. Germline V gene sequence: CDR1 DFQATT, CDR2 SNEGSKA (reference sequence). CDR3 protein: CSARRQGRPYEQYF. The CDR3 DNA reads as TGCAGTGCACGAAGACAGGGCAGGCCTTACGAGCAGTACTTC.

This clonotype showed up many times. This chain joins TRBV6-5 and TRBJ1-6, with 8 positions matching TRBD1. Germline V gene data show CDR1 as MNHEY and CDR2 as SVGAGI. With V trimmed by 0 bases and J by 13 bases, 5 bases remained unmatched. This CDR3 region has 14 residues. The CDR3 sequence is CASSYSLQGGPLHF. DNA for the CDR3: TGTGCCAGCAGTTACTCTCTACAGGGGGGTCCCCTCCACTTT.

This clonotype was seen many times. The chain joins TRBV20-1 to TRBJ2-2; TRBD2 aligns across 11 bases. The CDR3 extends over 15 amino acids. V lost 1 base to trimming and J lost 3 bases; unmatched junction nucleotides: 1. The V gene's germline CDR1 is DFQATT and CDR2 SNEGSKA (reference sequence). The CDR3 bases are TGCAGTGCTAGAGTGACTAGCGGGGACACCGGGGAGCTGTTTTTT. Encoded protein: CSARVTSGDTGELFF.

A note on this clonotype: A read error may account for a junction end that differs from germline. The CDR3 spells CASNPGGVPYEQHF. The DNA for the CDR3 is TGCGCCAGCAACCCCGGCGGGGTGCCCTACGAGCAGCACTTC. The chain has TRBV5-1 and TRBJ2-7; the D gene is possibly TRBD2 (6 bases). Germline-derived CDR1 and CDR2 are SGHRS and YFSETQ. CDR3 size: 14 residues.

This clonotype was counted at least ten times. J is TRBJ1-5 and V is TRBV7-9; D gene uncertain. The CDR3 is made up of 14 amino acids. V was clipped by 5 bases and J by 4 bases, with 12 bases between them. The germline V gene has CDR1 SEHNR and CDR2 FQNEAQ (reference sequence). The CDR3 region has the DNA TGTGCCAGCAGCCGTGAAGGTAGGAATCAGCCCCAGCATTTT. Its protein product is CASSREGRNQPQHF.

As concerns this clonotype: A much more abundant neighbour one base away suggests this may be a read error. CDR3 in amino acids: CASSPPASWDSSYNEQLF. CDR3 DNA sequence: TGTGCCAGCTCACCACCGGCTTCATGGGATAGCTCCTACAATGAGCAGCTCTTC. The gene calls are TRBV18 and TRBJ2-1, with D unclear. The germline CDR1 and CDR2 sequences are KGHSH and LQKENI. This CDR3 contains 18 residues.

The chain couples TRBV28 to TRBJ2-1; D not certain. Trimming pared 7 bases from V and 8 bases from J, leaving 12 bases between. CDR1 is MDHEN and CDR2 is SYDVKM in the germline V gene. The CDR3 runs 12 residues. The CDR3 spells CASNKNSHEQFF. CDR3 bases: TGTGCCAGCAACAAGAACAGCCATGAGCAGTTCTTC.

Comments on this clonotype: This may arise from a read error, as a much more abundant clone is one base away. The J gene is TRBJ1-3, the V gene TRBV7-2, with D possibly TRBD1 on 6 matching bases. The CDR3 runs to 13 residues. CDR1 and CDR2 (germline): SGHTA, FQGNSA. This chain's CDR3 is CAEGVLSGNTLYF. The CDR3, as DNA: TGTGCCGAGGGGGTTTTGTCTGGAAACACCTTATATTTT.

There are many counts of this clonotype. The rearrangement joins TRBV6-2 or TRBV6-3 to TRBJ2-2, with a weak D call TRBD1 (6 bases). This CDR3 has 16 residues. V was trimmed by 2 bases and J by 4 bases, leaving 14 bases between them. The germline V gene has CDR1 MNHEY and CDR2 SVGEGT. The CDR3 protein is CASSYLAGVPTGELFF. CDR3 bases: TGTGCCAGCAGTTACCTGGCAGGGGTTCCCACCGGGGAGCTGTTTTTT.

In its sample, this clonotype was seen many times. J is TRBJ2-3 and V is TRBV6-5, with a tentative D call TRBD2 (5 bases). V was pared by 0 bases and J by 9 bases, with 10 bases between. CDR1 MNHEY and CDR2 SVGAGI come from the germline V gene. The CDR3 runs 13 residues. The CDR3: CASSYSASPTQYF. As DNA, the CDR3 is TGTGCCAGCAGTTACTCGGCTAGCCCCACGCAGTATTTT.

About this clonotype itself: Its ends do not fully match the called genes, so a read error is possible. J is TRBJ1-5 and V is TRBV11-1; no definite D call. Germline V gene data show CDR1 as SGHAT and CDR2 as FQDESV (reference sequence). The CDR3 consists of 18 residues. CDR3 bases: TGTGCCAGAAGCTTTAGCGACGGGAGATCCTATAGCAATCAGCCCCAGCATTTT. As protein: CARSFSDGRSYSNQPQHF.

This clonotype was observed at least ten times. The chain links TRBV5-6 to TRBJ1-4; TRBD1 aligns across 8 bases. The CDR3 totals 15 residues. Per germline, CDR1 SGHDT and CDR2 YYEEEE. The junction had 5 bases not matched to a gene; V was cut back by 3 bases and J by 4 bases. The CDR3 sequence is CASSYQQGGNEKLFF. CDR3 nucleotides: TGTGCCAGCAGCTACCAACAGGGGGGTAATGAAAAACTGTTTTTT.

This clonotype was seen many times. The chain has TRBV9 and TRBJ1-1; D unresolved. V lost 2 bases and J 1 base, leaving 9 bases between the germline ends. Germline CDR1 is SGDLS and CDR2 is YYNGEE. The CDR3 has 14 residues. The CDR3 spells CASSVEPENTEAFF. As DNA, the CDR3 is TGTGCCAGCAGCGTTGAGCCTGAGAACACTGAAGCTTTCTTT.

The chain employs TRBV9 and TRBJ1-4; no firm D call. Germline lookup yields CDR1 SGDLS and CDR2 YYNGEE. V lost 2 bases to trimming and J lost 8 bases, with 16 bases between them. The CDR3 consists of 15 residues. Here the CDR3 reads CASSVPGGSQEKLFF. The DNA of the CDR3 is TGTGCCAGCAGCGTTCCAGGAGGCAGTCAGGAAAAACTGTTTTTT.

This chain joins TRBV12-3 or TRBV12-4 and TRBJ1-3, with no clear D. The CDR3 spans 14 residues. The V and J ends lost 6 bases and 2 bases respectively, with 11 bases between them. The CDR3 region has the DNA TGTGCCAGCAGGCCGACCTACCCTGGAAACACCATATATTTT. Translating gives CASRPTYPGNTIYF.

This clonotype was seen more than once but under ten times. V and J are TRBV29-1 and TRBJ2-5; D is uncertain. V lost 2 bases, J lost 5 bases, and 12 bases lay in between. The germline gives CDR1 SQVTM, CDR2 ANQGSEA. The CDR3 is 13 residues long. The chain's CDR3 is CSVEPRGRETQYF. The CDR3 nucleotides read TGCAGCGTTGAACCTCGCGGAAGGGAGACCCAGTACTTC. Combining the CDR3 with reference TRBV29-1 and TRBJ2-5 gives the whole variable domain SAVISQKPSRDICQRGTSLTIQCQVDSQVTMMFWYRQQPGQSLTLIATANQGSEATYESGFVIDKFPISRPNLTFSTLTVSNMSPEDSSIYLCSVEPRGRETQYFGPGTRLLVL.

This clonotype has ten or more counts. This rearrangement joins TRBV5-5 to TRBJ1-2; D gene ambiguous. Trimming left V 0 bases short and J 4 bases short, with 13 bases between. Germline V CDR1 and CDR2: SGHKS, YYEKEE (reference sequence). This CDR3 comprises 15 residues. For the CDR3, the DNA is TGTGCCAGCAGCTTGGCCGGGGATCGGGTCTATGGCTACACCTTC. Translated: CASSLAGDRVYGYTF.